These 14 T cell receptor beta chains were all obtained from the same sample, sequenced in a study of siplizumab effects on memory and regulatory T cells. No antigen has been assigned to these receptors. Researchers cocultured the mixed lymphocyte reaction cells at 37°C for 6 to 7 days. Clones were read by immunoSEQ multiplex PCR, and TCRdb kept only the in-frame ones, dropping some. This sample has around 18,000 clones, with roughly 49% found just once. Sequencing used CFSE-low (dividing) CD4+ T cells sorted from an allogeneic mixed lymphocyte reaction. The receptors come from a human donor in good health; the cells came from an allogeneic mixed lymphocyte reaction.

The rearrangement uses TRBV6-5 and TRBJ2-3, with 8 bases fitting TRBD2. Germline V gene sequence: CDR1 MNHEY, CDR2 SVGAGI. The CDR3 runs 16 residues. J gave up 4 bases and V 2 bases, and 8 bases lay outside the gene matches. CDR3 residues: CASSYTGGGSADTQYF. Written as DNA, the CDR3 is TGTGCCAGCAGTTACACAGGCGGGGGGAGCGCAGATACGCAGTATTTT.

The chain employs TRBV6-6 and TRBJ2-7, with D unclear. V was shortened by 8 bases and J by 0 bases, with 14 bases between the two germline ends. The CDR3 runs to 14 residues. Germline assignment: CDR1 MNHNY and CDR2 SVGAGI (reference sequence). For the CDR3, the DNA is TGTGCCAGCTCCGTGGGTTGGGGCTCCTACGAGCAGTACTTC. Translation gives CASSVGWGSYEQYF.

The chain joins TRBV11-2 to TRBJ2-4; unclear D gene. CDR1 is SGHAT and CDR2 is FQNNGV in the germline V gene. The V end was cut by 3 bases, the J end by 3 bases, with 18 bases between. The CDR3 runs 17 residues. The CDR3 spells CASSLQMVAHFKNIQYF. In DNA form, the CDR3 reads TGTGCCAGCAGCTTGCAGATGGTTGCGCATTTCAAAAACATTCAGTACTTC. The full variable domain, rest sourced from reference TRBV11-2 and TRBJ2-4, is EAGVAQSPRYKIIEKRQSVAFWCNPISGHATLYWYQQILGQGPKLLIQFQNNGVVDDSQLPKDRFSAERLKGVDSTLKIQPAKLEDSAVYLCASSLQMVAHFKNIQYFGAGTRLSVL.

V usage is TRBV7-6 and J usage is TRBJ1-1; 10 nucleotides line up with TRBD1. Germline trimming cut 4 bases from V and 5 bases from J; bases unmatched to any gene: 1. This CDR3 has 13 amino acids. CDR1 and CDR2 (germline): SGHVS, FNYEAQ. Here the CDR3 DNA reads TGTGCCAGCAGCTCGGGACAGGGGACTGAAGCTTTCTTT. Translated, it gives CASSSGQGTEAFF.

This chain's CDR3 is CASSLVVTNTEAFF. In DNA form, the CDR3 reads TGTGCCAGCAGCTTAGTCGTAACGAACACTGAAGCTTTCTTT. The gene calls are TRBV7-2 and TRBJ1-1; D remains ambiguous. The CDR3 has 14 amino acids. V was trimmed by 1 base and J by 1 base, leaving 7 bases between them. Germline V lookup: CDR1 SGHTA, CDR2 FQGNSA.

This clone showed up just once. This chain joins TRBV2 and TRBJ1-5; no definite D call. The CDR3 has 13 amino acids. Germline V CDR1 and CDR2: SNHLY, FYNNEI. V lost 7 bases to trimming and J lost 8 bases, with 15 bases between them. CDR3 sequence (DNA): TGTGCCAGCAATAGGGTCGCTCAGGAGCCCCAGCATTTT. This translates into CASNRVAQEPQHF.

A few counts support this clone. The CDR3, as DNA: TGTGCCAGCAGCCCCGGGACAGGGACCGAGCAGTACTTC. Translating gives CASSPGTGTEQYF. The V and J genes are TRBV7-2 and TRBJ2-7; TRBD1 aligns across 9 bases. The junction had 5 bases not matched to a gene; V was cut back by 5 bases and J by 6 bases. The germline gives CDR1 SGHTA, CDR2 FQGNSA. This CDR3 has 13 amino acids.

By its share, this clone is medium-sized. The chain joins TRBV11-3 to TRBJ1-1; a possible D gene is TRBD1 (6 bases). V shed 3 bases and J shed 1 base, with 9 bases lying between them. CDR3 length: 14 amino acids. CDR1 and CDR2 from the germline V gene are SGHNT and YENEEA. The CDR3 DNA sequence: TGTGCCAGCAGCTTTGGGGGGGCGAACACTGAAGCTTTCTTT. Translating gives CASSFGGANTEAFF.

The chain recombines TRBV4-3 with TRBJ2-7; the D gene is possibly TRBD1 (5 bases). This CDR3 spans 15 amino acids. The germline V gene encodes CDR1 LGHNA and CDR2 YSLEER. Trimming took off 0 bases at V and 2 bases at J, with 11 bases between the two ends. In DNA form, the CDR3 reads TGCGCCAGCAGCCAAGAACAGGCCATGACCTACGAGCAGTACTTC. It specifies CASSQEQAMTYEQYF.

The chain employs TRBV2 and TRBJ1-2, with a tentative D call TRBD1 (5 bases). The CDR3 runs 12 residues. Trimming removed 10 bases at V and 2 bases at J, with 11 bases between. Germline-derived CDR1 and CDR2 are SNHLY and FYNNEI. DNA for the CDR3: TGTGCCAACGGCCCAGGGAACTATGGCTACACCTTC. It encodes CANGPGNYGYTF.

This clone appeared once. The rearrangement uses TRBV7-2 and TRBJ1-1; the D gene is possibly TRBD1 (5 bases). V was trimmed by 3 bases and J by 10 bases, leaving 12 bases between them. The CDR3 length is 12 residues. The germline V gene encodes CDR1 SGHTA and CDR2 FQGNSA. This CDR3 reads CASSFPPGGAFF. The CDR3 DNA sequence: TGTGCCAGCAGCTTTCCTCCTGGGGGAGCTTTCTTT. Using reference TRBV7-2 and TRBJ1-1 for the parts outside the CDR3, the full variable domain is GAGVSQSPSNKVTEKGKDVELRCDPISGHTALYWYRQSLGQGLEFLIYFQGNSAPDKSGLPSDRFSAERTGGSVSTLTIQRTQQEDSAVYLCASSFPPGGAFFGQGTRLTVV.

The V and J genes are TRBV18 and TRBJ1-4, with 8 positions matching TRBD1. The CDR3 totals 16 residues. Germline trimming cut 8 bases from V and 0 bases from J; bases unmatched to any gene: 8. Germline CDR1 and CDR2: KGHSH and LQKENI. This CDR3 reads CASQNYRGTTNEKLFF. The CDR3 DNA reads TGTGCCAGCCAAAACTACAGGGGGACAACTAATGAAAAACTGTTTTTT.

CDR3 bases: TGTGCCAGCAGCGACCCTATGGCGGGGGGTGGGAATGAGCAGTTCTTC. Translated: CASSDPMAGGGNEQFF. This chain links TRBV2 with TRBJ2-1; 8 bases are shared with TRBD2. Germline-derived CDR1 and CDR2 are SNHLY and FYNNEI. Unmatched junction bases numbered 14, after V lost 6 bases and J lost 7 bases. The CDR3 contains 16 residues.

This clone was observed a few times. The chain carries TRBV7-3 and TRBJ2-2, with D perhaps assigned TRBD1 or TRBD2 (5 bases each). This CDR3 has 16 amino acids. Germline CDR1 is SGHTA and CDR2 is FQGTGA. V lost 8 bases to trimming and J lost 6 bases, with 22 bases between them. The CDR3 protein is CASAPEPGLGPGELFF. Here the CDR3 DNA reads TGTGCCAGCGCTCCCGAGCCGGGGCTTGGGCCCGGGGAGCTGTTTTTT.